Below, 31 T cell receptor beta chains from the same sample are listed, as sequenced in a study of cytomegalovirus exposure and HLA in healthy donors. Primers included in the PCR were 60 Vbeta and 13 Jbeta primers. TCRdb keeps only in-frame clones here, not all; method: immunoSEQ multiplex PCR. Altogether about 110,000 clones are present, approximately 70% being singletons, with the ten largest covering 11%. Sequencing input: PBMCs. These receptors originate from a man in his forties or fifties in good health and CMV-seropositive.

This clone came up a few times. The chain has TRBV6-1 and TRBJ2-7; unclear D gene. Trimming took 5 bases from V and 0 from J, leaving 14 bases between them. This CDR3 contains 15 residues. CDR1 MNHNS and CDR2 SASEGT come from the germline V gene. The CDR3: CASSPEPSASYEQYF. The CDR3 DNA follows: TGTGCCAGCAGTCCGGAGCCGTCGGCCTCCTACGAGCAGTACTTC.

This clone was picked up a small number of times. The V call is TRBV19, the J call TRBJ2-5; a possible D gene is TRBD1 (7 bases). This CDR3 has 14 amino acids. Trimming left V 6 bases short and J 5 bases short, with 16 bases between. Germline V CDR1 and CDR2: LNHDA, SQIVND (reference sequence). The CDR3 reads CASSPVSGGETQYF. CDR3 coding DNA: TGTGCCAGTAGCCCCGTCTCAGGGGGGGAGACCCAGTACTTC.

This chain joins TRBV25-1 and TRBJ2-1; 8 nucleotides align to TRBD2. The CDR3 has 11 residues. Looked up from germline, CDR1 is MGHDK and CDR2 is SYGVNS. Trimming removed 10 bases from V and 9 bases from J; junction bases left unmatched: 5. The CDR3 DNA reads TGTGCCACCGGTCGGGGGGGTGAGCAGTTCTTC. It translates to CATGRGGEQFF.

J is TRBJ1-1 and V is TRBV19, with D hard to call. The CDR3 spans 14 residues. Trimming removed 3 bases from V and 0 bases from J, with 8 bases in between. Germline V gives CDR1 LNHDA, CDR2 SQIVND (reference sequence). The CDR3 DNA reads as TGTGCCAGTAGTATTGGAGGGATGAACACTGAAGCTTTCTTT. It is translated as CASSIGGMNTEAFF.

The table lists this clone with a few counts. V usage is TRBV5-6 and J usage is TRBJ2-3; D is perhaps TRBD2 (5 bases). This CDR3 is 14 amino acids long. The germline V gene encodes CDR1 SGHDT and CDR2 YYEEEE. V lost 2 bases and J lost 4, with 11 bases in between. The CDR3, as DNA: TGTGCCAGCAGCTTCACTAGTTCTGCAGATACGCAGTATTTT. Its protein product is CASSFTSSADTQYF.

The rearrangement uses TRBV5-6 and TRBJ1-5; TRBD1 might be the D (6 bases). Germline V gene sequence: CDR1 SGHDT, CDR2 YYEEEE. V gave up 3 bases and J gave up 1 base, with 11 bases separating them. This CDR3 has 15 residues. DNA of the CDR3: TGTGCCAGCAGCTCGATACAGGGAAGCAATCAGCCCCAGCATTTT. It specifies CASSSIQGSNQPQHF. Drawing the rest from reference TRBV5-6 and TRBJ1-5, the complete variable domain is DAGVTQSPTHLIKTRGQQVTLRCSPKSGHDTVSWYQQALGQGPQFIFQYYEEEERQRGNFPDRFSGHQFPNYSSELNVNALLLGDSALYLCASSSIQGSNQPQHFGDGTRLSIL.

This clone has only a few counts. The sample contains more than one DNA sequence encoding this CDR3. The CDR3 is CASSYSLGNTEAFF. The CDR3 DNA follows: TGTGCCAGCAGTTACTCGCTCGGGAACACTGAAGCTTTCTTT. This chain connects TRBV6-6 to TRBJ1-1; no reliable D call. CDR3 length: 14 amino acids. V was clipped by 0 bases and J by 1 base, with 6 bases between them. The germline CDR1 and CDR2 sequences are MNHNY and SVGAGI (reference sequence).

The rearrangement uses TRBV6-7 and TRBJ2-1; 11 bases match TRBD1. TRBV6-7 is designated an ORF whose function remains uncertain. This CDR3 is built from 17 residues. With V trimmed by 0 bases and J by 3 bases, 4 bases remained unmatched. DNA for the CDR3: TGTGCCAGCAGTTACTCGGGACAGGGGGTTGGCTACAATGAGCAGTTCTTC. Translation gives CASSYSGQGVGYNEQFF.

The chain joins TRBV28 to TRBJ2-1; 7 bases agree with TRBD1. The V gene end was trimmed by 3 bases and the J gene end by 5 bases; junction bases not matched to a gene: 4. CDR1 is MDHEN and CDR2 is SYDVKM in the germline V gene. There are 14 residues in the CDR3. The CDR3 region has the DNA TGTGCCAGCAGTTTTGGGACAGCGAACAATGAGCAGTTCTTC. Its protein product is CASSFGTANNEQFF.

This clone has just a few counts. This chain links TRBV5-6 with TRBJ1-4; possibly TRBD1 for D (6 bases). The CDR3 is made up of 15 amino acids. The germline gives CDR1 SGHDT, CDR2 YYEEEE. The V end was cut by 5 bases, the J end by 6 bases, with 17 bases between. In DNA, the CDR3 is TGTGCCAGCAGACCCACGGGGGGGCCGGATGAAAAACTGTTTTTT. Translated, it gives CASRPTGGPDEKLFF.

The chain couples TRBV2 to TRBJ1-5; D is unclear. V was cut by 7 bases and J by 3 bases, with 13 bases left in between. Germline V lookup: CDR1 SNHLY, CDR2 FYNNEI. The CDR3 covers 14 residues. The CDR3 protein is CASTPGPNNQPQHF. CDR3 sequence (DNA): TGTGCCAGCACACCGGGTCCAAACAATCAGCCCCAGCATTTT. The full variable domain, in which reference TRBV2 and TRBJ1-5 provide the parts outside the CDR3, is EPEVTQTPSHQVTQMGQEVILRCVPISNHLYFYWYRQILGQKVEFLVSFYNNEISEKSEIFDDQFSVERPDGSNFTLKIRSTKLEDSAMYFCASTPGPNNQPQHFGDGTRLSIL.

The chain employs TRBV2 and TRBJ2-3; 13 bases map to TRBD2. J was trimmed by 4 bases and V by 10 bases; bases with no gene match: 14. The CDR3 covers 17 residues. Germline V lookup: CDR1 SNHLY, CDR2 FYNNEI. The CDR3 loop is CAITSPGLAGWSDTQYF. The CDR3 DNA reads TGTGCCATCACTTCCCCGGGACTAGCGGGATGGTCAGATACGCAGTATTTT.

The chain couples TRBV5-1 to TRBJ1-6; possibly TRBD1 for D (6 bases). The ends were cut back, 4 bases at V and 8 bases at J, with 13 bases in the middle. The V gene's germline CDR1 is SGHRS and CDR2 YFSETQ. The CDR3 sequence is 14 residues long. CDR3 residues: CASSRQESDSPLHF. Written as DNA, the CDR3 is TGCGCCAGCAGCCGACAGGAATCAGATTCACCCCTCCACTTT. The full variable domain, rest sourced from reference TRBV5-1 and TRBJ1-6, is KAGVTQTPRYLIKTRGQQVTLSCSPISGHRSVSWYQQTPGQGLQFLFEYFSETQRNKGNFPGRFSGRQFSNSRSEMNVSTLELGDSALYLCASSRQESDSPLHFGNGTRLTVT.

This chain connects TRBV2 to TRBJ2-2; 11 bases fit TRBD2. This CDR3 is 15 amino acids long. Trimming at V came to 6 bases and at J to 5 bases, leaving 5 bases not matched to a gene. Looked up from germline, CDR1 is SNHLY and CDR2 is FYNNEI. CDR3 residues: CASRVAGGFTGELFF. The CDR3 nucleotides read TGTGCCAGCAGGGTAGCGGGAGGGTTTACCGGGGAGCTGTTTTTT.

The chain couples TRBV30 to TRBJ1-2, with D maybe TRBD1 (6 bases). The germline V gene has CDR1 GTSNPN and CDR2 SVGIG (reference sequence). This CDR3 has 13 amino acids. V was cut by 3 bases and J by 5 bases, with 13 bases left in between. In DNA, the CDR3 is TGTGCCTGGAGGACAACAGGGATTTATGGCTACACCTTC. Translated, it gives CAWRTTGIYGYTF.

This rearrangement joins TRBV6-5 to TRBJ2-5; unclear D gene. This CDR3 region has 14 residues. Germline assignment: CDR1 MNHEY and CDR2 SVGAGI. V lost 2 bases to trimming and J lost 5 bases, with 12 bases between them. The CDR3 DNA sequence: TGTGCCAGCAGTTACAGCGCGGTCGGGGAGACCCAGTACTTC. Its protein is CASSYSAVGETQYF.

The CDR3 loop is CASSPTGETQYF. CDR3 nucleotides: TGTGCCAGTAGTCCGACAGGAGAGACCCAGTACTTC. This chain links TRBV19 with TRBJ2-5; a possible D gene is TRBD1 (6 bases). CDR3 length equals 12 residues. The germline CDR1 and CDR2 sequences are LNHDA and SQIVND (reference sequence). V was shortened by 5 bases and J by 4 bases, with 8 bases between the two germline ends.

The chain has TRBV7-2 and TRBJ2-5; 8 bases fit TRBD2. The CDR3 runs to 17 residues. The trim removed 1 base at V and 0 bases at J, leaving 7 bases unmatched. Germline CDR1 SGHTA, CDR2 FQGNSA. The CDR3 region has the DNA TGTGCCAGCAGCTTAGAACTAGCGGACATGTACCAAGAGACCCAGTACTTC. This encodes CASSLELADMYQETQYF.

This chain connects TRBV27 to TRBJ2-6, with TRBD1 as a possible D gene (5 bases). The CDR3 is 14 amino acids. Germline V lookup: CDR1 MNHEY, CDR2 SMNVEV (reference sequence). The V end lost 4 bases, the J end lost 2 bases, and 6 bases lay between the germline ends. The CDR3 nucleotides are TGTGCCAGCAGTTGGGGCGCTGGGGCCAACGTCCTGACTTTC. Translating it yields CASSWGAGANVLTF.

The chain couples TRBV30 to TRBJ2-3, with D tentatively TRBD2 (6 bases). The germline V gene encodes CDR1 GTSNPN and CDR2 SVGIG (reference sequence). This CDR3 spans 17 amino acids. Trimming took off 3 bases at V and 0 bases at J, with 19 bases between the two ends. The CDR3: CAWRKASAQPSTDTQYF. CDR3 in DNA: TGTGCCTGGAGGAAGGCTAGCGCCCAGCCAAGCACAGATACGCAGTATTTT.

The rearrangement joins TRBV7-8 to TRBJ2-7; 10 bases match TRBD2. This CDR3 region has 15 residues. The V and J ends lost 2 bases and 6 bases, in that order; junction bases with no gene match: 7. Germline CDR1 is SGHVS and CDR2 is FQNEAQ. The CDR3 here is CASSLKGSGRSEQYF. DNA of the CDR3: TGTGCCAGCAGCTTAAAGGGTAGCGGGAGGTCCGAGCAGTACTTC.

The chain combines TRBV5-6 with TRBJ2-7; perhaps TRBD2 as D (6 bases). This CDR3 contains 16 residues. Germline CDR1 SGHDT, CDR2 YYEEEE. V lost 0 bases to trimming and J lost 7 bases, with 20 bases between them. The CDR3 protein is CASSLAREGWGREQYF. Here the CDR3 DNA reads TGTGCCAGCAGCTTGGCCCGTGAGGGTTGGGGGAGGGAGCAGTACTTC.

The rearrangement links TRBV4-3 to TRBJ2-7, with D hard to call. V lost 1 base and J lost 0, with 16 bases in between. The germline V gene has CDR1 LGHNA and CDR2 YSLEER. The CDR3 runs 17 residues. For the CDR3, the DNA is TGCGCCAGCAGCCAAGGTCGTTATCGGAGTAGCTCCTACGAGCAGTACTTC. It specifies CASSQGRYRSSSYEQYF.

V and J are TRBV30 and TRBJ2-2, with D possibly TRBD2 on 5 matching bases. Germline V gene data show CDR1 as GTSNPN and CDR2 as SVGIG (reference sequence). The CDR3 extends over 14 amino acids. Trimming cost V 3 bases and J 7 bases, with 15 bases left between them. CDR3 DNA: TGTGCCTGGAGGATACCCTCTGAGGGCGGGGAGCTGTTTTTT. Its translation is CAWRIPSEGGELFF.

This chain connects TRBV18 to TRBJ2-1, with a weak D call TRBD2 (5 bases). The V and J ends lost 1 base and 0 bases respectively, with 10 bases between them. The germline V gene has CDR1 KGHSH and CDR2 LQKENI. The CDR3 is 16 residues long. Here the CDR3 reads CASSPLRDSSYNEQFF. CDR3 DNA: TGTGCCAGCTCACCACTACGGGATAGCTCCTACAATGAGCAGTTCTTC. The whole variable domain, filled in from reference TRBV18 and TRBJ2-1, reads NAGVMQNPRHLVRRRGQEARLRCSPMKGHSHVYWYRQLPEEGLKFMVYLQKENIIDESGMPKERFSAEFPKEGPSILRIQQVVRGDSAAYFCASSPLRDSSYNEQFFGPGTRLTVL.

V usage is TRBV30 and J usage is TRBJ1-1, with D unresolved. V lost 0 bases and J lost 3, with 8 bases in between. The CDR3 totals 13 residues. The germline V gene has CDR1 GTSNPN and CDR2 SVGIG (reference sequence). CDR3 DNA sequence: TGTGCCTGGAGTGTATTTAGTGACACTGAAGCTTTCTTT. Encoded protein: CAWSVFSDTEAFF.

As to this clone: The sample contains more than one DNA sequence encoding this CDR3. The chain employs TRBV4-3 and TRBJ2-1; D unresolved. There are 17 residues in the CDR3. The V and J ends lost 1 base and 5 bases respectively, with 18 bases between them. CDR1 is LGHNA, CDR2 YSLEER, per germline. The CDR3 DNA follows: TGCGCCAGCAGCCAAGGCTACCGGAGTACACCAGACAATGAGCAGTTCTTC. Protein: CASSQGYRSTPDNEQFF.

The gene calls are TRBV5-4 and TRBJ1-2; D possibly corresponds to TRBD1 (6 bases). V lost 1 base to trimming and J lost 5 bases, with 12 bases between them. The germline V gene encodes CDR1 SGHNT and CDR2 YYREEE (reference sequence). The CDR3 loop spans 14 amino acids. CDR3 sequence: CASSLTGFRYGYTF. The CDR3 DNA sequence: TGTGCCAGCAGCTTGACAGGGTTTCGATATGGCTACACCTTC.

The chain recombines TRBV4-1 with TRBJ1-5, with 10 bases that match TRBD1. This CDR3 has 17 amino acids. Trimming removed 0 bases from V and 5 bases from J; junction bases left unmatched: 7. Germline assignment: CDR1 MGHRA and CDR2 YSYEKL. The CDR3 spells CASSQDTDRGVYQPQHF. In DNA form, the CDR3 reads TGCGCCAGCAGCCAAGATACGGACAGGGGGGTATATCAGCCCCAGCATTTT.

The V call is TRBV10-3, the J call TRBJ1-1; D perhaps matches TRBD1 (6 bases). The CDR3 sequence is 15 residues long. The V end lost 4 bases, the J end lost 0 bases, and 12 bases lay between the germline ends. Germline CDR1 is ENHRY and CDR2 is SYGVKD. This chain's CDR3 is CAISGQARLNTEAFF. The CDR3 DNA is TGTGCCATCAGTGGACAGGCCCGGTTGAACACTGAAGCTTTCTTT.

CDR3: CASSPVAGVNSNQPQHF. The CDR3 bases are TGTGCCAGCTCACCGGTGGCAGGGGTTAATAGCAATCAGCCCCAGCATTTT. The V and J genes are TRBV18 and TRBJ1-5, with D maybe TRBD1 (6 bases). Trimming cost V 3 bases and J 0 bases, with 15 bases left between them. Germline V gives CDR1 KGHSH, CDR2 LQKENI. The CDR3 loop spans 17 amino acids.